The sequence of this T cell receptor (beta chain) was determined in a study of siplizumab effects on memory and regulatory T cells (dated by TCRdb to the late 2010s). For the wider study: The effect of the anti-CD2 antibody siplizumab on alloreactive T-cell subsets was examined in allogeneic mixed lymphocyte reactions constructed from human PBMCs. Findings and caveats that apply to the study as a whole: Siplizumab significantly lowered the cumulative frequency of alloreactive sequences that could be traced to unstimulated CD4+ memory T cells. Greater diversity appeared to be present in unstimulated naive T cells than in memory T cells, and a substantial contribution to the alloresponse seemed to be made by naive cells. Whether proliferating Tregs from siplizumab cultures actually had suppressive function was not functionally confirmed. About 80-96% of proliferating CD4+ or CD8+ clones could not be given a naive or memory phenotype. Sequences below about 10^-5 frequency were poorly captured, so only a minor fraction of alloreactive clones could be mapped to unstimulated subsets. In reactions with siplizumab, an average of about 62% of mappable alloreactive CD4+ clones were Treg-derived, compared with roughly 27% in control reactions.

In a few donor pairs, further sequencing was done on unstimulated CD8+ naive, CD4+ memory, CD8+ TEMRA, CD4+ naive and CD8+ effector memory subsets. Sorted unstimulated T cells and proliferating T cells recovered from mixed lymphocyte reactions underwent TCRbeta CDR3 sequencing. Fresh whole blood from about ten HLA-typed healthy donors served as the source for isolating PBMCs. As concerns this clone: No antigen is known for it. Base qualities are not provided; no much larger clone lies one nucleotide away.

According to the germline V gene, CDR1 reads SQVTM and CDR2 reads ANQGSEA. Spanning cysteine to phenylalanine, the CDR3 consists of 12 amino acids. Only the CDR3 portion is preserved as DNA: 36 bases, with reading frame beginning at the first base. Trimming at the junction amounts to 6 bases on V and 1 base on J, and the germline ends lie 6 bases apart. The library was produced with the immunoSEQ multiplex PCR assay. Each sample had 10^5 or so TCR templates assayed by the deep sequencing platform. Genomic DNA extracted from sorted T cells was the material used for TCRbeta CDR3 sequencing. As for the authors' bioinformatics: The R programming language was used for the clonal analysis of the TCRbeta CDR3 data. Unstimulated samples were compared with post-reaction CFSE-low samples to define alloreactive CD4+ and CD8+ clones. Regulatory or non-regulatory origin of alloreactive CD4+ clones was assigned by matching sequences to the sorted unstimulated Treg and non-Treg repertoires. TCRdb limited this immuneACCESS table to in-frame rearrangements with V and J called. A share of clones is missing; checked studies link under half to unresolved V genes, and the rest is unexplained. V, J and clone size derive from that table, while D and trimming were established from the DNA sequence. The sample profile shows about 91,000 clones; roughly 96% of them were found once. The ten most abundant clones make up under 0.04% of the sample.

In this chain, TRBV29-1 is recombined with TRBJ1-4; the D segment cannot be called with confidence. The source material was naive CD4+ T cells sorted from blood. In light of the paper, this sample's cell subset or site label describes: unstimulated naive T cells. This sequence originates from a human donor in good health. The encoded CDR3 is CSVLGTNEKLFF. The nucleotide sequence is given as TGCAGCGTCTTAGGAACTAATGAAAAACTGTTTTTT.